Listed below are T cell receptor beta chains from one sample, sequenced in a study of Ad26.COV2.S vaccination and SARS-CoV-2 variants. Repertoires were generated with immunoSEQ multiplex PCR, while TCRdb's copy carries only in-frame clones and drops some. Of hundreds of thousands of clones in the sample, roughly 90% are singletons; the top ten hold more than 10%. The source material was peripheral blood, sampled in a trial of Ad26.COV2.S vaccine versus placebo. Source of these receptors: a person between 18 and 59 years old who received the Ad26.COV2.S COVID-19 vaccine or a placebo. Each CDR3 is given with its conserved first and last residue. The D gene is left open where the match is weak. The size of a clone is reported for some rows only, either as once, few or many, or as a class for expanded clones.

DNA: TGTGCCAGCAGTTCCTCTCGGTCCGTGAGGGAGCAGTACTTC
CDR3: CASSSSRSVREQYF
V: TRBV27
size: -
D: -
J: TRBJ2-7

DNA: TGTGCCAGCAGTTACAGGGACAGGAACTATGGCTACACCTTC
CDR3: CASSYRDRNYGYTF
V: TRBV6-5
size: -
D: TRBD1
J: TRBJ1-2

DNA: TGTGCCAGCAGTGAACGTGGTGGGAGCGCCACAGATACGCAGTATTTT
CDR3: CASSERGGSATDTQYF
V: TRBV2
size: -
D: -
J: TRBJ2-3

DNA: TGTGCCAGCAGTTACGGGTCCACCTACGAGCAGTACTTC
CDR3: CASSYGSTYEQYF
V: TRBV6-5
size: -
D: -
J: TRBJ2-7

DNA: TGTGCCAGCAGCTTAGCGGGAGGGGACGAGCAGTTCTTC
CDR3: CASSLAGGDEQFF
V: TRBV7-9
size: -
D: TRBD2
J: TRBJ2-1

DNA: TGTGCCAGCAGTTTGGGGATACAGGGCAGCTATGGCTACACCTTC
CDR3: CASSLGIQGSYGYTF
V: TRBV27
size: -
D: -
J: TRBJ1-2

DNA: TGTGCTAGCAGCTTAGGCAGGACAGGTTTGGCGGAAAAACTGTTTTTT
CDR3: CASSLGRTGLAEKLFF
V: TRBV7-7
size: -
D: TRBD1
J: TRBJ1-4

DNA: TGTGCCAGCGACCAGGGGGTAACCTACAATGAGCAGTTCTTC
CDR3: CASDQGVTYNEQFF
V: TRBV5-6
size: -
D: TRBD1
J: TRBJ2-1

DNA: TGTGCAAGTCGCTTAGAAGTTGAGACTAGCGGGTTCAATGAGCAGTTCTTC
CDR3: CASRLEVETSGFNEQFF
V: TRBV12-2
size: -
D: -
J: TRBJ2-1

DNA: TGTGCCAGCAGTCCACGCGGGTCGAACACTGAAGCTTTCTTT
CDR3: CASSPRGSNTEAFF
V: TRBV6-5
size: -
D: -
J: TRBJ1-1

DNA: TGTGCCAGCAGGGGACTAGCGGACCAAGAGACCCAGTACTTC
CDR3: CASRGLADQETQYF
V: TRBV11-2
size: -
D: TRBD2
J: TRBJ2-5

DNA: TGCAGCGCCGGACCGAGCGCAGATACGCAGTATTTT
CDR3: CSAGPSADTQYF
V: TRBV29-1
size: -
D: -
J: TRBJ2-3

DNA: TGTGCCAGCAGCTTTTTCGAAGGGGGAAATGAAAAACTGTTTTTT
CDR3: CASSFFEGGNEKLFF
V: TRBV7-9
size: -
D: -
J: TRBJ1-4

DNA: TGTGCCAGCAGTCAATCGGGATTACTCCAGTACTTC
CDR3: CASSQSGLLQYF
V: TRBV12-3/TRBV12-4
size: once
D: -
J: TRBJ2-5

DNA: TGTGCCAGCTCACCGGGATCCCTTTCCTACGAGCAGTACTTC
CDR3: CASSPGSLSYEQYF
V: TRBV18
size: -
D: -
J: TRBJ2-7

DNA: TGTGCCACCAGCAGAGATAAAACTAGCGGGAGTGGGAATGAGCAGTTCTTC
CDR3: CATSRDKTSGSGNEQFF
V: TRBV15
size: -
D: TRBD2
J: TRBJ2-1

DNA: TGTGCCAGCAGTTTAGGGGGCACAGATACGCAGTATTTT
CDR3: CASSLGGTDTQYF
V: TRBV27
size: -
D: -
J: TRBJ2-3

DNA: TGTGCCACCAGCAGAGATCTTAAGGGGGCGAATGGCTACACCTTC
CDR3: CATSRDLKGANGYTF
V: TRBV15
size: -
D: TRBD1
J: TRBJ1-2